This T cell receptor beta chain was captured by sequencing in a study of CD8 T cells in Susac syndrome (dated by TCRdb to the late 2010s). Concerning the study at large: Whether CD8+ T cell activation and differentiation in Susac syndrome was antigen driven was tested using repertoire sequencing.

Notes on this clonotype: Its antigen is currently not known. No per-base quality is available; no much larger clone lies one base away.

Peripheral blood CD8+ and CD4+ T cells from healthy donors, Susac syndrome patients and multiple sclerosis patients were profiled using high-throughput TCR beta sequencing. The healthy donors served as controls matched for age and sex. Bulk CD8+ and CD4+ T cells were purified by magnetic negative isolation, while CD8+ TEMRA cells were enriched using FACS. Blood was drawn into EDTA tubes, processed within 24 hours, and PBMCs were isolated by density gradient centrifugation. PBMCs intended for TCR sequencing were frozen in liquid nitrogen and were later thawed in a 37 degrees C water bath. The sorted or isolated CD4+, CD8+ and CD8+ TEMRA cells reached a purity of at least 90%. The paper as a whole reports these results and caveats: The number of individuals in the TCR sequencing and HLA analysis was recognized as being relatively small.

RNA was extracted using the RNeasy kit, and roughly 0.5 to 1 microgram was reverse transcribed with random hexamers. The immunoSEQ multiplex PCR assay, covering 54 Vbeta and 13 Jbeta segments, was used to amplify TCR beta CDR3 regions. To correct PCR amplification bias, a synthetic template baseline was used for both primer optimization and computational correction. The authors processed their data as follows. Reads were annotated to V, D and J genes according to IMGT and were analyzed with immunoSEQ Analyzer, with only productive sequences retained. Clonality was computed as one minus Shannon entropy normalized by log2 of the number of productive unique sequences. Public and private clones were assessed among the 100 most prevalent clones of each patient and control. Susac-specific clones were defined as absent from healthy and MS cohorts, roughly 1,100 published viral clones and other ImmuneACCESS disease sequences. The public sequencing data were trimmed at Q25 with fastp and processed into clonotypes with MiXCR by TCRdb, which kept only in-frame beta chains. Rows are unified per CDR3 protein, each entry keeping the most common DNA and genes. None of the V and J calls come from the authors' own analysis; TCRdb made them. The sample profile shows approximately 150,000 distinct CDR3 sequences; 90% to 95% of them were found once. Clones ranked in the top ten supply more than 0.07% of the sample.

From the cysteine through the phenylalanine, the CDR3 covers 16 amino acids. CDR3 DNA only is kept here, 48 bases in frame from base 1. The germline V gene yields MDHEN for CDR1 and SYDVKM for CDR2. V ends up 4 bases short and J 5 bases short, with an unmatched junction base count of 10. The sample taken for sequencing was CD4+ T cells from PBMCs. The V gene is TRBV28 and the J gene is TRBJ1-1, with 10 bases aligning to TRBD1. This TCR was recovered from a human donor in good health. The CDR3 has the sequence CASSSEKTGGRTEAFF. The DNA is as follows: TGTGCCAGCAGTTCCGAGAAGACAGGGGGCCGTACTGAAGCTTTCTTT.